This TCR beta chain is from a study of CD8 T cells in ankylosing spondylitis (dated by TCRdb to about 2017). For the study in its entirety: The study set out to find disease-linked TCR variants by profiling T cell receptor beta repertoires in ankylosing spondylitis patients and healthy donors. The whole study cohort included 108 healthy donors and under 30 ankylosing spondylitis patients. Peripheral blood samples were taken, and synovial fluid was additionally collected from ankylosing spondylitis patients. Study-level results and caveats: Some motif variants were previously reported in synovial fluid and blood of reactive arthritis patients, suggesting common disease-initiation mechanisms. A TCR beta motif made up of about eight highly homologous amino acid variants appeared to be characteristic of blood from ankylosing spondylitis patients. A CD8+ phenotype was shown by the disease-linked clones, which were found at relatively low frequencies in peripheral blood. The disease-linked clones were reported as significantly enriched in matched synovial fluid samples from ankylosing spondylitis patients.

In the case of this clonotype: There is no known antigen for this receptor. Qualities for individual bases were not recorded, and no much larger clone is one base off.

CDR1 and CDR2 are read off the germline V gene as SGDLS and YYNGEE. Reading from cysteine to phenylalanine, the CDR3 counts 15 amino acids. The kept DNA is CDR3 alone, 45 bases in frame from the first base. V and J lose 0 bases and 4 bases, and a span of 14 bases separates them. Data came from an Illumina HiSeq 2500. Quantitative 5'-RACE with molecular barcodes was used to prepare TCR beta libraries. The authors processed their data as follows. A new computational method based on a probabilistic model of VDJ rearrangement was used to identify disease-linked TCR variants. Starting from the raw public reads, TCRdb applied fastp trimming at Q25, assembled clones with MiXCR and retained in-frame beta chains. Every distinct CDR3 protein forms one entry, paired with its most common genes and DNA. V and J calls and clone size were set by TCRdb, not the authors. The sample yields under 250,000 distinct CDR3 sequences; under 35% were counted once. The ten largest clones add up to approximately 4% of the sample.

The sample taken for sequencing was blood, either unsorted or a sorted T cell fraction (not recorded which). This TCR came from a male donor with ankylosing spondylitis or in good health (not recorded which). The rearranged segments are TRBV9 and TRBJ2-7; a confident D gene designation cannot be given. The nucleotide sequence reads as follows: TGTGCCAGCAGCGTAGGGGCAAATGGTGGGTACGAGCAGTACTTC. The translation is CASSVGANGGYEQYF.